This T cell receptor (beta chain) was found in a study of cytomegalovirus exposure and HLA in healthy donors. This table comes from immunoSEQ multiplex PCR, and its TCRdb copy is limited to in-frame clones, with some not included. Among tens of thousands of clones, roughly 93% were seen once, and the ten largest hold 2% to 2.5%. The germline V and J ends were trimmed by 3 bases and 7 bases, with 20 bases remaining between them. CDR3 length: 15 amino acids. Germline CDR1 and CDR2: SGHNT and YYREEE (reference sequence). V gene TRBV5-4 combines with J gene TRBJ2-7; no reliable D call. This TCR derives from a man aged 25-45 years in good health and CMV-seronegative. The sequencing input was PBMCs. The CDR3 protein is CASSSNDIWPREQYF. The CDR3 DNA follows: TGTGCCAGCAGCTCAAACGACATCTGGCCCCGAGAGCAGTACTTC.